This T cell receptor (beta chain) was recorded in a study of blood T cells in healthy people across ages. Findings and limits, study-wide: Long-lived donors carried more naive CD4+ cells and greater diversity than aged donors.

This clonotype came up many times. Its specificity is unknown. CDR3 size: 15 residues. The V end lost 6 bases, the J end lost 6 bases, and 21 bases lay between the germline ends. Then a second PCR, running about 6 to 12 cycles, was carried out with a sample-barcoded 5' primer and a J-beta primer mix. Through a template-switch adaptor with 12 random nucleotides, each cDNA molecule received a tag. TCRdb redid the calling of the 5' RACE reads with MiXCR, one entry per CDR3 protein. The repertoire holds about 840,000 distinct CDR3 sequences, 29% seen once, with around 9.6% in the top ten. These data were also reused for a study on T cells of mothers and their children. That report adds: Material was donated by three healthy Caucasian mothers and their six children. Per 15 ul, 1.5 ug of RNA was used, with all extracted RNA going into cDNA synthesis.

The sequenced material came from blood. The chain is built from TRBV12-3 or TRBV12-4 and TRBJ2-7; tentatively, D is TRBD1 (6 bases). This sequence originates from a woman between 40 and 50 years old in good health. CDR3 sequence (DNA): TGTGCCAGCAGCCCTCTGACAGGATCTCTGGGCGAGCAGTACTTC. Translated, it gives CASSPLTGSLGEQYF.